These 5 T cell receptor beta chains originate from one sample sequenced in a study of blood T cell repertoires in COVID-19. Some clones are missing from TCRdb's copy, which holds only in-frame ones; the method was immunoSEQ multiplex PCR. The sample has nearly 200,000 clones, approximately 80% seen once. The sequenced material came from peripheral blood. The receptors were sampled from a human donor in a cohort sampled during active COVID-19.

This clone was observed once. The chain joins TRBV18 to TRBJ1-1; 7 positions match TRBD1. The CDR3 runs 14 residues. Germline values: CDR1 KGHSH, CDR2 LQKENI. Trimming cost V 3 bases and J 5 bases; bases outside gene matches: 6. This CDR3 reads CASSPTTGPTEAFF. CDR3 nucleotides: TGTGCCAGCTCACCGACGACAGGGCCGACTGAAGCTTTCTTT.

V and J are TRBV20-1 and TRBJ2-7, with D perhaps TRBD2 (6 bases). The V gene lost 3 bases and the J gene lost 3 bases, with 12 bases spanning the gap. The CDR3 covers 13 residues. Germline V CDR1 and CDR2: DFQATT, SNEGSKA (reference sequence). CDR3 sequence: CSASLAGYYEQYF. DNA for the CDR3: TGCAGTGCTAGTTTGGCGGGGTACTACGAGCAGTACTTC.

The genes are TRBV4-1 and TRBJ2-1; 13 nucleotides agree with TRBD2. This CDR3 region has 15 residues. Germline CDR1 is MGHRA and CDR2 is YSYEKL. V lost 1 base and J lost 9; bases outside the gene matches: 3. CDR3 residues: CASSQGTSGSAEQFF. Here the CDR3 DNA reads TGCGCCAGCAGCCAAGGGACTAGCGGGAGTGCTGAGCAGTTCTTC.

V and J are TRBV7-2 and TRBJ2-5; D may be TRBD2 (6 bases). CDR3 length: 15 residues. CDR1 is SGHTA, CDR2 FQGNSA, per germline. Trimming pared 5 bases from V and 4 bases from J, leaving 17 bases between. CDR3 sequence reads: CASSINLPGVETQYF. The CDR3, as DNA: TGTGCCAGCAGCATAAATCTACCGGGGGTAGAGACCCAGTACTTC.

The CDR3 sequence: CASSSVAGGSYNEQFF. The CDR3 DNA sequence: TGTGCCAGCAGCTCCGTAGCGGGAGGCTCCTACAATGAGCAGTTCTTC. The chain combines TRBV7-2 with TRBJ2-1; 10 bases are shared with TRBD2. Per the germline V gene, CDR1 is SGHTA and CDR2 is FQGNSA. This CDR3 has 16 amino acids. Trimming removed 4 bases from V and 0 bases from J; junction bases left unmatched: 3.